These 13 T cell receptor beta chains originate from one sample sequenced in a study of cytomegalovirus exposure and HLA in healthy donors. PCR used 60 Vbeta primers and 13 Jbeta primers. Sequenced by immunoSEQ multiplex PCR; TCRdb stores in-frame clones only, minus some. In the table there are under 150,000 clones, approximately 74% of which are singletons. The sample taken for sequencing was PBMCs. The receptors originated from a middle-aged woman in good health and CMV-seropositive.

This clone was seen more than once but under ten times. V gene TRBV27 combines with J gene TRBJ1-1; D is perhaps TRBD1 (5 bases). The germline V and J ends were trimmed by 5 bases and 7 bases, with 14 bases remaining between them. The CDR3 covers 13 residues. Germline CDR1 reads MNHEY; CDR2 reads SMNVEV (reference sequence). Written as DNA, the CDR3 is TGTGCCAGCAGTCTGCAGGGAACCAGTGAAGCTTTCTTT. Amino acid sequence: CASSLQGTSEAFF.

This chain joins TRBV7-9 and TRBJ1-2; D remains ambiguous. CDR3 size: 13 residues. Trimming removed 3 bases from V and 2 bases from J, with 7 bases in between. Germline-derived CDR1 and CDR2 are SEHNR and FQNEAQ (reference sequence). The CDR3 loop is CASSLPRNYGYTF. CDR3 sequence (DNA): TGTGCCAGCAGCTTGCCACGGAACTATGGCTACACCTTC.

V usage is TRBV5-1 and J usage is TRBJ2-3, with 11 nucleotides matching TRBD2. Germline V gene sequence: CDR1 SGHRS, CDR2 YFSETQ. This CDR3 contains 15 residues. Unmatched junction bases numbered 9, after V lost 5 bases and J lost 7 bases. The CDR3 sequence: CASSSDTSGRNTQYF. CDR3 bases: TGCGCCAGCAGTTCCGATACTAGCGGGAGAAATACGCAGTATTTT.

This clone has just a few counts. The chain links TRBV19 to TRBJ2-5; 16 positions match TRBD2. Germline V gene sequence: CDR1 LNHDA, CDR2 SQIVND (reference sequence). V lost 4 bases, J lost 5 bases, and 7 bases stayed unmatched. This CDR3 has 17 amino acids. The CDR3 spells CASSTGTSGRAWETQYF. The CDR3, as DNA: TGTGCCAGTAGTACCGGGACTAGCGGGAGGGCCTGGGAGACCCAGTACTTC.

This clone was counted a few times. The CDR3 DNA reads TGTGCCAGCAGCTTAGTGGCGGATGCCTACGAGCAGTACTTC. Translated: CASSLVADAYEQYF. The chain joins TRBV7-2 to TRBJ2-7; D not certain. The V gene lost 1 base and the J gene lost 2 bases, with 9 bases spanning the gap. CDR3 length equals 14 residues. The germline CDR1 and CDR2 sequences are SGHTA and FQGNSA.

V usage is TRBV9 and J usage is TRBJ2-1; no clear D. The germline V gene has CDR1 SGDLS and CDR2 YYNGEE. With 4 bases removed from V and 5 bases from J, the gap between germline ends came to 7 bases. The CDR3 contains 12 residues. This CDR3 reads CASSLNHNEQFF. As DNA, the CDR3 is TGTGCCAGCAGCCTAAATCACAATGAGCAGTTCTTC.

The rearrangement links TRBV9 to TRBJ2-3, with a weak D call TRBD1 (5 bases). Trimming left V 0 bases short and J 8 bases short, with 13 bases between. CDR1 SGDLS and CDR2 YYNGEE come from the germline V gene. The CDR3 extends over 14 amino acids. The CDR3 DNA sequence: TGTGCCAGCAGCGTAGCGCATTCTCAGGGTACGCAGTATTTT. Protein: CASSVAHSQGTQYF.

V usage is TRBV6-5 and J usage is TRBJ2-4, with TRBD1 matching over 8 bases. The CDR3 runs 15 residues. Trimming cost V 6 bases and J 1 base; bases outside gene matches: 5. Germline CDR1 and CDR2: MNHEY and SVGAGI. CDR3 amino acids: CASRPDRAAKNIQYF. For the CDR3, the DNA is TGTGCCAGCAGACCGGACAGGGCGGCCAAAAACATTCAGTACTTC.

CDR3 sequence: CASSQAWAGNTIYF. As DNA, the CDR3 is TGCGCCAGCAGCCAAGCATGGGCGGGAAACACCATATATTTT. The chain couples TRBV4-3 to TRBJ1-3; no reliable D call. Trimming shortened V by 1 base and J by 4 bases, and 8 bases separated the two germline ends. The CDR3 sequence is 14 residues long. The germline CDR1 and CDR2 sequences are LGHNA and YSLEER.

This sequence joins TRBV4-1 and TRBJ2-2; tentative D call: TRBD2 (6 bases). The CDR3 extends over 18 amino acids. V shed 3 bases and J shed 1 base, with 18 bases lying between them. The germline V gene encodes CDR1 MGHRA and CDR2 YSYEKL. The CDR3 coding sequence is TGCGCCAGCAGCCAGAACCAGTTCACGGAGGGGAACACCGGGGAGCTGTTTTTT. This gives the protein CASSQNQFTEGNTGELFF.

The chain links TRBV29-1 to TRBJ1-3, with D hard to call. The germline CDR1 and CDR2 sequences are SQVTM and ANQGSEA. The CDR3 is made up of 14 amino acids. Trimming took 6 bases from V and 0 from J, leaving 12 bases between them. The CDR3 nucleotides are TGCAGCGTCGCCCCCGGGAACTCTGGAAACACCATATATTTT. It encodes CSVAPGNSGNTIYF.

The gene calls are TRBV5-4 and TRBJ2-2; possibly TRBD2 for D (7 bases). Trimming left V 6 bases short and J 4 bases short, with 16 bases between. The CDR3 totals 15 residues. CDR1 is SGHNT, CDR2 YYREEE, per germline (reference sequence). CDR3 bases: TGTGCCAGCATGCGAGCGAGGGGGGGCACCGGGGAGCTGTTTTTT. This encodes CASMRARGGTGELFF.

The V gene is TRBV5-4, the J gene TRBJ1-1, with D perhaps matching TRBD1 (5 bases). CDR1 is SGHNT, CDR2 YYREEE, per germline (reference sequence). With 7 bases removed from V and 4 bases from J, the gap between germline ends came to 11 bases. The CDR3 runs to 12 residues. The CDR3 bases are TGTGCCAGCGGGGGGGTCAGCACTGAAGCTTTCTTT. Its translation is CASGGVSTEAFF.